This record concerns one TCR beta chain sequence. Methods used by the authors: Amplifying reference gene primers gave estimates of nucleated cell counts. Some clones are missing from TCRdb's copy, which holds only in-frame ones; the method was immunoSEQ multiplex PCR. D and trimming come from the DNA, and the V and J calls and clone size come from that table. This table holds 29,000 or so clones, more than 85% found once. The data stem from a study of blood T cell repertoires in COVID-19. The V segment lost 2 bases and the J segment 5 bases; nucleotides outside the gene matches: 4. CDR3 size: 16 residues. Germline V gives CDR1 MDHEN, CDR2 SYDVKM.

The specimen sequenced was peripheral blood. This sequence was found in a human donor in a cohort sampled during active COVID-19. The donor label of this sample is uncertain. The chain has TRBV28 and TRBJ2-1, with TRBD2 identical over 12 bases. DNA of the CDR3: TGTGCCAGCAGTTTACGGACTAGCGGGGCTCACAATGAGCAGTTCTTC. Translated: CASSLRTSGAHNEQFF. The full variable domain, its missing parts supplied by reference TRBV28 and TRBJ2-1, is DVKVTQSSRYLVKRTGEKVFLECVQDMDHENMFWYRQDPGLGLRLIYFSYDVKMKEKGDIPEGYSVSREKKERFSLILESASTNQTSMYLCASSLRTSGAHNEQFFGPGTRLTVL.